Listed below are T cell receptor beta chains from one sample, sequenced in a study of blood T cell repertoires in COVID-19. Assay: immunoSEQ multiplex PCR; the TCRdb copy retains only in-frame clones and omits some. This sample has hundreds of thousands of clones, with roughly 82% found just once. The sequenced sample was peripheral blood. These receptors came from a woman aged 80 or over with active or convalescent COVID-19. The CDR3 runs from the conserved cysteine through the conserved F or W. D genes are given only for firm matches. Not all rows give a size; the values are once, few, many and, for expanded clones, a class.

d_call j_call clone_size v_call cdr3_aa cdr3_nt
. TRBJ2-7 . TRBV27 CASSLRDSRYYEQYF TGTGCCAGCAGTCTTAGGGACTCCCGGTACTACGAGCAGTACTTC
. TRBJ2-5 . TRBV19 CASSRRQAQETQYF TGTGCCAGTAGTAGGCGACAAGCCCAAGAGACCCAGTACTTC
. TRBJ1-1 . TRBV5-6 CASSPGRPNTEAFF TGTGCCAGCAGCCCAGGCAGGCCGAACACTGAAGCTTTCTTT
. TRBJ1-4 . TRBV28 CASTSGGLEEKLFF TGTGCCAGCACCAGTGGGGGGTTAGAGGAAAAACTGTTTTTT
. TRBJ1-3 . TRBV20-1 CSASRGWGSGNTIYF TGCAGTGCTAGTCGGGGGTGGGGCAGTGGAAACACCATATATTTT
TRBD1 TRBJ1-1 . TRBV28 CASRGTGANTEAFF TGTGCCAGCAGGGGGACAGGGGCGAACACTGAAGCTTTCTTT
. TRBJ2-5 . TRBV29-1 CSVGVSQETQYF TGCAGCGTTGGCGTTAGCCAAGAGACCCAGTACTTC
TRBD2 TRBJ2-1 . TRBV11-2 CASSPTGTSGIEQFF TGTGCCAGCAGCCCCACCGGGACTAGCGGGATTGAGCAGTTCTTC
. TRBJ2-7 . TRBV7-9 CASSLALDEDEQYF TGTGCCAGCAGCTTAGCACTAGATGAGGACGAGCAGTACTTC
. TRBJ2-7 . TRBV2 CASSRELISEQYF TGTGCCAGCAGCAGGGAACTGATTTCCGAGCAGTACTTC
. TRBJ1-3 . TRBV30 CAWSVKAGGNTIYF TGTGCCTGGAGTGTAAAGGCGGGGGGAAACACCATATATTTT
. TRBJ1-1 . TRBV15 CATSRDGTGVSEAFF TGTGCCACCAGCAGAGATGGGACGGGGGTGTCTGAAGCTTTCTTT
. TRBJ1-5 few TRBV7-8 CASSLGLQDQPQHF TGTGCCAGCAGCTTGGGGCTACAGGATCAGCCCCAGCATTTT
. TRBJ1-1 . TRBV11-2 CASSPLGIGRTEAFF TGTGCCAGCAGCCCTTTGGGTATTGGGAGAACTGAAGCTTTCTTT
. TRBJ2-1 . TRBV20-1 CSASKGQGNNEQFF TGCAGTGCTAGTAAGGGCCAGGGAAACAATGAGCAGTTCTTC
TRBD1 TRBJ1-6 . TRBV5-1 CASSVGGTGNSPLHF TGCGCCAGCAGCGTTGGTGGGACAGGTAATTCACCCCTCCACTTT
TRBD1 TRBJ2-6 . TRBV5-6 CASSPKGAGANVLTF TGTGCCAGCAGCCCAAAGGGGGCCGGGGCCAACGTCCTGACTTTC
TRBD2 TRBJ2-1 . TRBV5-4 CASSPGGAGTHNEQFF TGTGCCAGCAGCCCGGGGGGAGCGGGAACCCACAATGAGCAGTTCTTC
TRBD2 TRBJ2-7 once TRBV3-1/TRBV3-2 CASSQTGGAGGFSYEQYF TGTGCCAGCAGCCAAACAGGAGGCGCGGGAGGGTTTTCCTACGAGCAGTACTTC
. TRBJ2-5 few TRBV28 CASTWGGRGTQYF TGTGCCAGCACTTGGGGGGGGCGGGGGACCCAGTACTTC
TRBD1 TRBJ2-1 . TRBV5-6 CASSRDRGAYNEQFF TGTGCCAGCAGCCGTGACAGGGGAGCCTACAATGAGCAGTTCTTC
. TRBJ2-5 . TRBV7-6 CASSLQIGGGGGETQYF TGTGCCAGCAGCTTACAAATTGGCGGGGGCGGCGGAGAGACCCAGTACTTC
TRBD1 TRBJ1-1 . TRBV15 CATSGTDNTEAFF TGTGCCACCAGCGGGACAGATAACACTGAAGCTTTCTTT
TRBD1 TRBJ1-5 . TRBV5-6 CASSLGQGSYSNQPQHF TGTGCCAGCAGCTTGGGACAGGGAAGCTATAGCAATCAGCCCCAGCATTTT
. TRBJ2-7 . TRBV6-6 CASRQSSSYEQYF TGTGCCAGCAGACAGTCGAGCTCCTACGAGCAGTACTTC
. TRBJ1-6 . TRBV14 CASSHGTYNSPLHF TGTGCCAGCAGCCATGGCACGTATAATTCACCCCTCCACTTT
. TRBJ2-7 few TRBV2 CASERGNSYEQYF TGTGCCAGCGAACGGGGGAACTCCTACGAGCAGTACTTC
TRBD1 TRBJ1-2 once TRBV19 CASSSDRGYGYTF TGTGCCAGTAGTAGCGACAGGGGCTATGGCTACACCTTC
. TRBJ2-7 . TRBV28 CATTRVLPYEQYF TGTGCCACAACTCGGGTTCTCCCCTACGAGCAGTACTTC
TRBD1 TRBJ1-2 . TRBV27 CASSFRRGQAYLSNYGYTF TGTGCCAGCAGTTTCAGGAGGGGACAGGCTTACTTATCTAACTATGGCTACACCTTC
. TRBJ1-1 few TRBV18 CASSPLREGTEAFF TGTGCCAGCTCACCCCTACGCGAGGGCACTGAAGCTTTCTTT
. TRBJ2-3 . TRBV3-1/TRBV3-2 CASSPNGRAANTQYF TGTGCCAGCAGCCCCAATGGGCGGGCGGCGAATACGCAGTATTTT
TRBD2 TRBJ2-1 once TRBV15 CATSRGRLAQNEQFF TGTGCCACCAGCAGAGGGAGACTAGCGCAAAATGAGCAGTTCTTC
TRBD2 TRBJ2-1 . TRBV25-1 CASRGTSGSRYNEQFF TGTGCCAGCAGAGGGACTAGCGGGAGTAGGTACAATGAGCAGTTCTTC
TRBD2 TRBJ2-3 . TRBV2 CASSAGDENTQYF TGTGCCAGCAGCGCGGGGGACGAGAATACGCAGTATTTT
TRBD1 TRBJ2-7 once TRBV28 CASSPHGVDRDEQYF TGTGCCAGCAGTCCCCACGGGGTAGACAGGGACGAGCAGTACTTC
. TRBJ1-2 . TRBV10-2 CASSESRVWGGYTF TGCGCCAGCAGTGAGAGCAGAGTATGGGGCGGCTACACCTTC
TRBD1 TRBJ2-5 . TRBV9 CASKRGQGQETQYF TGTGCCAGCAAAAGGGGACAGGGGCAAGAGACCCAGTACTTC
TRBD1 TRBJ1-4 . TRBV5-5 CASSFSRGDEKLFF TGTGCCAGCAGCTTTTCCAGGGGGGATGAAAAACTGTTTTTT
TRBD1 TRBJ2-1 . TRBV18 CASSLTGTGGYEQFF TGTGCCAGCTCACTTACCGGGACAGGGGGCTATGAGCAGTTCTTC
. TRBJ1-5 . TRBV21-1 CASRSGYRDINQPQHF TGTGCCAGCAGATCAGGATACCGGGACATCAATCAGCCCCAGCATTTT
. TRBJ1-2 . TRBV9 CASRQNYGYTF TGTGCCAGCAGACAGAACTATGGCTACACCTTC
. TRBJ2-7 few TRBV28 CASSLAGELSYEQYF TGTGCCAGCAGTTTGGCAGGGGAGTTGTCCTACGAGCAGTACTTC
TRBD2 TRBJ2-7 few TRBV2 CASSEAREGIHEQYF TGTGCCAGCAGTGAAGCGCGGGAGGGGATCCACGAGCAGTACTTC
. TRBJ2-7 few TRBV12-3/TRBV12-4 CASSFSRGYEQYF TGTGCCAGCAGTTTTTCCAGGGGCTACGAGCAGTACTTC
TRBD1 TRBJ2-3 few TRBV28 CASSSLRPDRGLREDTQYF TGTGCCAGCAGTTCCTTAAGGCCGGATAGGGGGCTTCGAGAAGATACGCAGTATTTT
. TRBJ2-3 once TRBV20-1 CSASDREGGTDTQYF TGCAGTGCTAGTGATCGGGAAGGGGGTACAGATACGCAGTATTTT